The 20 T cell receptor beta chains presented below share a single source sample, sequenced in a study of OX40 agonist ivuxolimab in advanced cancers. Produced via immunoSEQ multiplex PCR; TCRdb's table is partial and in-frame only. Altogether 81,000 or so clones are present, roughly 91% being singletons, with the ten largest covering less than 0.6%. Sequenced material: CD4+ or CD8+ T cells sorted from blood, taken in a trial of the OX40 agonist ivuxolimab. The receptor set was obtained from an adult with an advanced solid tumor such as melanoma, head and neck, liver or kidney cancer.

The chain carries TRBV5-1 and TRBJ1-2; D is uncertain. This CDR3 has 15 residues. CDR1 is SGHRS and CDR2 is YFSETQ in the germline V gene. Trimming stripped 0 bases from V and 4 bases from J, with 13 bases between. The CDR3 bases are TGCGCCAGCAGCTTGGATCCCTCTGTTCTCTATGGCTACACCTTC. It translates to CASSLDPSVLYGYTF.

The chain has TRBV29-1 and TRBJ2-7; D is unclear. The V gene lost 0 bases and the J gene lost 1 base, with 7 bases spanning the gap. The CDR3 is 13 amino acids. Germline V CDR1 and CDR2: SQVTM, ANQGSEA. CDR3 nucleotide sequence: TGCAGCGTTGAAGATAGTCCATCCTACGAGCAGTACTTC. As protein: CSVEDSPSYEQYF.

This rearrangement joins TRBV19 to TRBJ2-7; the D gene is possibly TRBD1 (5 bases). CDR3 length: 13 amino acids. V was shortened by 2 bases and J by 5 bases, with 10 bases between the two germline ends. Per the germline V gene, CDR1 is LNHDA and CDR2 is SQIVND (reference sequence). CDR3 coding DNA: TGTGCCAGTAGTATAATAGGGGCCCACGAGCAGTACTTC. This gives the protein CASSIIGAHEQYF.

This chain connects TRBV6-5 to TRBJ2-7; 7 bases align to TRBD1. The CDR3 extends over 15 amino acids. Trimming took 6 bases from V and 2 from J; bases not matched to a gene: 10. Germline CDR1 is MNHEY and CDR2 is SVGAGI. CDR3 in DNA: TGTGCCAGCAGGTCCGAGAACAGGGGCCCCTACGAGCAGTACTTC. Translation: CASRSENRGPYEQYF.

The chain employs TRBV7-2 and TRBJ2-7; tentatively, D is TRBD2 (7 bases). Germline-derived CDR1 and CDR2 are SGHTA and FQGNSA. This CDR3 is 14 amino acids long. V was clipped by 5 bases and J by 3 bases, with 14 bases between them. CDR3 amino acids: CASSTRGEGYEQYF. The CDR3 bases are TGTGCCAGCAGCACAAGGGGGGAGGGCTACGAGCAGTACTTC.

V usage is TRBV2 and J usage is TRBJ2-1; 9 bases agree with TRBD1. The germline V gene encodes CDR1 SNHLY and CDR2 FYNNEI. The trim removed 1 base at V and 8 bases at J, leaving 3 bases unmatched. This CDR3 is built from 14 residues. The CDR3 reads CASSEGDRGYEQFF. The CDR3 nucleotides are TGTGCCAGCAGTGAAGGAGACAGGGGGTATGAGCAGTTCTTC. Full variable domain (missing parts from reference TRBV2 and TRBJ2-1): EPEVTQTPSHQVTQMGQEVILRCVPISNHLYFYWYRQILGQKVEFLVSFYNNEISEKSEIFDDQFSVERPDGSNFTLKIRSTKLEDSAMYFCASSEGDRGYEQFFGPGTRLTVL.

V usage is TRBV9 and J usage is TRBJ2-1; 10 positions match TRBD1. There are 16 residues in the CDR3. V lost 2 bases and J lost 7; bases outside the gene matches: 9. Germline V CDR1 and CDR2: SGDLS, YYNGEE. As DNA, the CDR3 is TGTGCCAGCAGCGTCAGAGGGACAGGGGCCGGGAATGAGCAGTTCTTC. This gives the protein CASSVRGTGAGNEQFF.

V gene TRBV19 combines with J gene TRBJ1-3; the D is unclear. Trimming took 6 bases from V and 3 from J, leaving 9 bases between them. Germline V lookup: CDR1 LNHDA, CDR2 SQIVND (reference sequence). CDR3 length: 13 amino acids. CDR3 loop: CASRRTDGNTIYF. The CDR3 bases are TGTGCCAGTAGGCGGACGGATGGAAACACCATATATTTT.

This sequence joins TRBV6-6 and TRBJ1-2; D gene uncertain. The CDR3 loop spans 13 amino acids. CDR1 MNHNY and CDR2 SVGAGI come from the germline V gene (reference sequence). V shed 8 bases and J shed 4 bases, with 14 bases lying between them. CDR3 nucleotides: TGTGCCAGCTCGACTAACCCCCGCTATGGCTACACCTTC. It translates to CASSTNPRYGYTF.

This chain connects TRBV6-5 to TRBJ2-2; 10 bases are a match to TRBD1. Unmatched junction bases numbered 12, after V lost 10 bases and J lost 7 bases. The CDR3 length is 15 residues. In germline, CDR1 is MNHEY, CDR2 SVGAGI. For the CDR3, the DNA is TGTGCCACCAAAGCCGGGACAGGGGCTTTCGGGGAGCTGTTTTTT. It translates to CATKAGTGAFGELFF.

The genes are TRBV4-3 and TRBJ2-7, with 9 bases fitting TRBD1. The CDR3 has 13 residues. With V trimmed by 9 bases and J by 7 bases, 10 bases remained unmatched. Looked up from germline, CDR1 is LGHNA and CDR2 is YSLEER. The CDR3 sequence: CASGTGPLEEQYF. The CDR3, as DNA: TGCGCCAGTGGGACAGGGCCCCTTGAGGAGCAGTACTTC.

This rearrangement joins TRBV5-6 to TRBJ2-7, with a tentative D call TRBD1 (5 bases). The germline gives CDR1 SGHDT, CDR2 YYEEEE. Trimming removed 0 bases from V and 6 bases from J, with 7 bases in between. This CDR3 has 12 residues. The DNA of the CDR3 is TGTGCCAGCAGCTTGGCAGGGCCCGAGCAGTACTTC. Amino acid sequence: CASSLAGPEQYF. The variable domain in full, with the rest retrieved from reference TRBV5-6 and TRBJ2-7, is DAGVTQSPTHLIKTRGQQVTLRCSPKSGHDTVSWYQQALGQGPQFIFQYYEEEERQRGNFPDRFSGHQFPNYSSELNVNALLLGDSALYLCASSLAGPEQYFGPGTRLTVT.

The rearrangement joins TRBV7-3 to TRBJ2-1; 9 bases are shared with TRBD2. The junction had 16 bases not matched to a gene; V was cut back by 5 bases and J by 8 bases. The CDR3 contains 17 residues. Per the germline V gene, CDR1 is SGHTA and CDR2 is FQGTGA. The CDR3 region has the DNA TGTGCCAGCAGCCCCGGGACATTAGCGGGAGCCAAGGATGAGCAGTTCTTC. Protein sequence: CASSPGTLAGAKDEQFF.

The chain joins TRBV5-5 to TRBJ1-2; no clear D gene. CDR3 size: 14 residues. CDR1 is SGHKS, CDR2 YYEKEE, per germline (reference sequence). With 5 bases removed from V and 3 bases from J, the gap between germline ends came to 14 bases. Written as DNA, the CDR3 is TGTGCCAGCAGGCGTTGGGCATCGGACTATGGCTACACCTTC. Amino acids: CASRRWASDYGYTF.

The gene calls are TRBV9 and TRBJ2-7; TRBD1 agrees at 7 bases. The V and J ends lost 1 base and 4 bases, in that order; junction bases with no gene match: 8. Germline assignment: CDR1 SGDLS and CDR2 YYNGEE. CDR3 length: 15 amino acids. The CDR3 DNA is TGTGCCAGCAGCGTAAGGACAGGCCCTCCATACGAGCAGTACTTC. Translated, it gives CASSVRTGPPYEQYF. Filled out from reference TRBV9 and TRBJ2-7, the complete variable domain reads DSGVTQTPKHLITATGQRVTLRCSPRSGDLSVYWYQQSLDQGLQFLIQYYNGEERAKGNILERFSAQQFPDLHSELNLSSLELGDSALYFCASSVRTGPPYEQYFGPGTRLTVT.

The chain is built from TRBV5-4 and TRBJ2-3; the D is unclear. The V end was cut by 0 bases, the J end by 0 bases, with 5 bases between. This CDR3 spans 14 amino acids. Germline CDR1 is SGHNT and CDR2 is YYREEE (reference sequence). CDR3 residues: CASSLVDSTDTQYF. The CDR3 nucleotides read TGTGCCAGCAGCTTGGTCGACAGCACAGATACGCAGTATTTT.

The chain links TRBV7-9 to TRBJ1-2; D not resolved. CDR1 and CDR2 from the germline V gene are SEHNR and FQNEAQ (reference sequence). This CDR3 comprises 13 residues. V gave up 4 bases and J gave up 8 bases, with 14 bases separating them. The CDR3 DNA follows: TGTGCCAGCAGCTATAAGGATTTCTTAGGCTACACCTTC. Protein sequence: CASSYKDFLGYTF.

The chain joins TRBV7-2 to TRBJ2-3; D is possibly TRBD1 or TRBD2 (5 bases each). Germline-derived CDR1 and CDR2 are SGHTA and FQGNSA. The CDR3 runs to 13 residues. The ends were cut back, 5 bases at V and 5 bases at J, with 11 bases in the middle. CDR3 DNA: TGTGCCAGCAGCCTTCAGAGGGGAGATACGCAGTATTTT. Translating gives CASSLQRGDTQYF.

The V call is TRBV18, the J call TRBJ2-5; D might be TRBD1 (6 bases). The CDR3 runs to 14 residues. The V end lost 2 bases, the J end lost 1 base, and 8 bases lay between the germline ends. CDR1 KGHSH and CDR2 LQKENI come from the germline V gene. This CDR3 is CASSPRGTQETQYF. CDR3 coding DNA: TGTGCCAGCTCACCAAGGGGGACCCAAGAGACCCAGTACTTC. The whole variable domain, filled in from reference TRBV18 and TRBJ2-5, reads NAGVMQNPRHLVRRRGQEARLRCSPMKGHSHVYWYRQLPEEGLKFMVYLQKENIIDESGMPKERFSAEFPKEGPSILRIQQVVRGDSAAYFCASSPRGTQETQYFGPGTRLLVL.

CDR3 DNA: TGTGCCAGCAGTTTATGGGGGAGCCGCTACGAGCAGTACTTC. This encodes CASSLWGSRYEQYF. The chain is built from TRBV27 and TRBJ2-7; D tentatively fits TRBD1 or TRBD2 (5 bases each). The CDR3 consists of 14 residues. The germline V and J ends were trimmed by 1 base and 3 bases, with 10 bases remaining between them. The germline V gene encodes CDR1 MNHEY and CDR2 SMNVEV (reference sequence).